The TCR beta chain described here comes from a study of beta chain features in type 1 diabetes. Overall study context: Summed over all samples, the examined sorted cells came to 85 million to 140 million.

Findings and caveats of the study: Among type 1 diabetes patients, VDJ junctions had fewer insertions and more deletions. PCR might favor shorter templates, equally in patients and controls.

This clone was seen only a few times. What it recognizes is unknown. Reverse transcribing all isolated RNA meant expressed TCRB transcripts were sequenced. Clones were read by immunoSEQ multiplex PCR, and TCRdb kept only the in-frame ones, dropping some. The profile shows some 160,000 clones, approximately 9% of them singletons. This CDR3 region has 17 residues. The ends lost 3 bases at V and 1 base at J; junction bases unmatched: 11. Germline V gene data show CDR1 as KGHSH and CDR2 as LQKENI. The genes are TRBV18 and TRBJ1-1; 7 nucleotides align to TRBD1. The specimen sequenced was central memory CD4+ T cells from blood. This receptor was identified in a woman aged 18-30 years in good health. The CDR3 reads CASSPTGDPIGNTEAFF. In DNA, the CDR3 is TGTGCCAGCTCACCCACAGGGGACCCAATAGGGAACACTGAAGCTTTCTTT.